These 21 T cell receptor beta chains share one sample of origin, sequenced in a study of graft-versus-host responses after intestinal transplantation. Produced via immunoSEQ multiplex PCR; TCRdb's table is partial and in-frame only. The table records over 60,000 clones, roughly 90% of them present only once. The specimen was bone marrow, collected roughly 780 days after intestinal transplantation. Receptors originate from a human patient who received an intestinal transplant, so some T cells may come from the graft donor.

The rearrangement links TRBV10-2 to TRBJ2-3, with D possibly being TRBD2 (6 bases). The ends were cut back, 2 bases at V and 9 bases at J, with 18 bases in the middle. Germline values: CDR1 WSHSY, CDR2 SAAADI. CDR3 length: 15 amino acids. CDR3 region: CASSEVFTSRGTQYF. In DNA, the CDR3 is TGCGCCAGCAGTGAGGTCTTCACGAGTCGGGGGACGCAGTATTTT.

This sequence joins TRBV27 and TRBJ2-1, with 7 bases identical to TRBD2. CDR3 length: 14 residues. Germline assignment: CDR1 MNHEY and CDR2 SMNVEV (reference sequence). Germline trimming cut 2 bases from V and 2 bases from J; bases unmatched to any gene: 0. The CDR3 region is CASSLLAAYNEQFF. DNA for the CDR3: TGTGCCAGCAGTTTACTAGCGGCCTACAATGAGCAGTTCTTC.

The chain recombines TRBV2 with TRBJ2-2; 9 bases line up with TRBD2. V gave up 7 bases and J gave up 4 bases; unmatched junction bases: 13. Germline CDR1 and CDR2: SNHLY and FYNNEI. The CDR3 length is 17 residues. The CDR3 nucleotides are TGTGCCAGCAAGGCTAGCGGGATGTTAAGAGGCACCGGGGAGCTGTTTTTT. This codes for CASKASGMLRGTGELFF.

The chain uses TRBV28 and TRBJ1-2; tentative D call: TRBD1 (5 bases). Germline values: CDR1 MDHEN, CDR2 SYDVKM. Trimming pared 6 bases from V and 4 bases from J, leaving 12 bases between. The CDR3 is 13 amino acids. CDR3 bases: TGTGCCAGCAGACCCGACAGAGGCTATGGCTACACCTTC. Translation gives CASRPDRGYGYTF.

The CDR3 spells CASSQARDFRTDTQYF. The CDR3 nucleotides are TGTGCCAGCAGTCAGGCCCGTGATTTTCGCACAGATACGCAGTATTTT. V usage is TRBV7-3 and J usage is TRBJ2-3; D gene uncertain. The CDR3 is 16 amino acids. Germline CDR1 is SGHTA and CDR2 is FQGTGA. Deletions cut 6 bases from V and 1 base from J, with 17 bases between. The whole variable domain, filled in from reference TRBV7-3 and TRBJ2-3, reads GAGVSQTPSNKVTEKGKYVELRCDPISGHTALYWYRQSLGQGPEFLIYFQGTGAADDSGLPNDRFFAVRPEGSVSTLKIQRTERGDSAVYLCASSQARDFRTDTQYFGPGTRLTVL.

CDR3 sequence: CASSLRGHNTEAFF. The CDR3 bases are TGTGCCAGCAGTCTTAGGGGCCACAACACTGAAGCTTTCTTT. V is TRBV6-5 and J is TRBJ1-1; D may be TRBD1 (5 bases). The CDR3 contains 14 residues. Trimming took off 5 bases at V and 2 bases at J, with 12 bases between the two ends. Germline V gene lookup returns CDR1 MNHEY and CDR2 SVGAGI.

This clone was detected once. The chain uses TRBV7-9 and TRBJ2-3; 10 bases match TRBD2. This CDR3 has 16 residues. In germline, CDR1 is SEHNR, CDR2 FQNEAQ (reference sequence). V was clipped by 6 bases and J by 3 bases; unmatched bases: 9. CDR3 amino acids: CASRGPSSGSTDTQYF. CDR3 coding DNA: TGTGCCAGCAGAGGACCCTCTAGCGGGAGTACAGATACGCAGTATTTT.

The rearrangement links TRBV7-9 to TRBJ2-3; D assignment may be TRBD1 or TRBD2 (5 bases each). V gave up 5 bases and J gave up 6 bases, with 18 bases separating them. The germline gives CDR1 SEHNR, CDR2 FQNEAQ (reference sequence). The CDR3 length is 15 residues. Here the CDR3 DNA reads TGTGCCAGCAGCCTCGGGGCTCACCAACGGGATACGCAGTATTTT. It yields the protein CASSLGAHQRDTQYF.

The CDR3 DNA reads as TGTGCCAGCACAGACCAGGACAGGGGCACCTACGAGCAGTACTTC. Encoded protein: CASTDQDRGTYEQYF. The chain combines TRBV6-1 with TRBJ2-7, with TRBD1 identical over 9 bases. Per the germline V gene, CDR1 is MNHNS and CDR2 is SASEGT. The CDR3 has 15 amino acids. V was pared by 7 bases and J by 2 bases, with 9 bases of the junction left unmatched.

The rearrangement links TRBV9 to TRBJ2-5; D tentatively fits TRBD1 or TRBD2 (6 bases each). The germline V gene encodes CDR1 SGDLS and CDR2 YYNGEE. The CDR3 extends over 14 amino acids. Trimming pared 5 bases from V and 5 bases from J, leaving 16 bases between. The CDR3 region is CASRGGRVRETQYF. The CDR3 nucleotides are TGTGCCAGCAGGGGGGGCAGGGTCAGGGAGACCCAGTACTTC.

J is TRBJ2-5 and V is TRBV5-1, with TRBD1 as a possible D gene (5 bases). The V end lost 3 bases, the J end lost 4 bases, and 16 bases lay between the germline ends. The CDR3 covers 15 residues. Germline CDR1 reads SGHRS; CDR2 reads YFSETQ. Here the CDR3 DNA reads TGCGCCAGCAGCTGGGAAGGGGTTAGGGGAGAGACCCAGTACTTC. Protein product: CASSWEGVRGETQYF.

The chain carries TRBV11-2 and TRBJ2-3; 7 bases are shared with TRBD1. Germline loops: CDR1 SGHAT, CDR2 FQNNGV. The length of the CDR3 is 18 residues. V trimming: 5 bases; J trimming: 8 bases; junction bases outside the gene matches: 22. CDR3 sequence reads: CASSDVAGTAIEYFTQYF. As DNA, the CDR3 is TGTGCCAGCAGCGATGTGGCCGGGACAGCCATAGAGTATTTTACGCAGTATTTT.

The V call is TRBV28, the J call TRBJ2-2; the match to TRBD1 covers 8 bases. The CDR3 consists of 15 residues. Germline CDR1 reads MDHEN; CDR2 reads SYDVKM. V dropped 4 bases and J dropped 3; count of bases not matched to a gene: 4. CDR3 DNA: TGTGCCAGCAGTTCCGGGACAGGCCACACCGGGGAGCTGTTTTTT. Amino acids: CASSSGTGHTGELFF.

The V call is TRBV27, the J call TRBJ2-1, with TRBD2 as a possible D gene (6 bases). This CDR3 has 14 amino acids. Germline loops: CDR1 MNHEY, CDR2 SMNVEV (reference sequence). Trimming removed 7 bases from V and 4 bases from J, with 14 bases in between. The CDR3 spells CASIKAGQYNEQFF. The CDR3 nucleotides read TGTGCCAGCATAAAAGCGGGTCAATACAATGAGCAGTTCTTC.

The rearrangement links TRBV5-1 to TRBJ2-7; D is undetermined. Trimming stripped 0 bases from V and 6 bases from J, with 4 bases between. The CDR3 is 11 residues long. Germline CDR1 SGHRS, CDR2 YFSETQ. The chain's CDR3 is CASSLDAEQYF. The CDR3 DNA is TGCGCCAGCAGCTTGGACGCCGAGCAGTACTTC.

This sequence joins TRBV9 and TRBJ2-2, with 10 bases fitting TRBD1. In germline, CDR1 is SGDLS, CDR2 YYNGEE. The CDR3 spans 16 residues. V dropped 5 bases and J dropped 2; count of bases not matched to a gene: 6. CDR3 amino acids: CASRETGGSNTGELFF. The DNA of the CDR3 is TGTGCCAGCAGGGAGACAGGGGGCTCAAACACCGGGGAGCTGTTTTTT.

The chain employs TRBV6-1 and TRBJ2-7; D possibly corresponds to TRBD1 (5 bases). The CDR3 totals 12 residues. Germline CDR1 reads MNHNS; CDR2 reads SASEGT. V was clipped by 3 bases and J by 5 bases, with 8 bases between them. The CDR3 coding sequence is TGTGCCAGCAGTGAGGGGCTTCACGAGCAGTACTTC. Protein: CASSEGLHEQYF.

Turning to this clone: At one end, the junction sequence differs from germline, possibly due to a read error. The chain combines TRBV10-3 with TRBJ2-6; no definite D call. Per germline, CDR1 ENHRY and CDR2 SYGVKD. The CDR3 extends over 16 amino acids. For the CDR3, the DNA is TGTGCCACCAGTCCCCCCCCTAGCTCTGGGGCCAACGTCCTGACTTTC. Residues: CATSPPPSSGANVLTF.

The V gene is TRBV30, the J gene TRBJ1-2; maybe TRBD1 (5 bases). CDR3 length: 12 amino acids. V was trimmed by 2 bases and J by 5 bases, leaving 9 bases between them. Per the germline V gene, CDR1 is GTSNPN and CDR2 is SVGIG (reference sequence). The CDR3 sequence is CAWSHQGYGYTF. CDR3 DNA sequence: TGTGCCTGGAGTCACCAGGGTTATGGCTACACCTTC.

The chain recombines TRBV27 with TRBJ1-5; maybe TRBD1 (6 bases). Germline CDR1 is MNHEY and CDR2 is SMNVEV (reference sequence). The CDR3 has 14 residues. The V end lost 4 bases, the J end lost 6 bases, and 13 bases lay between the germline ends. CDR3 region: CASSWGQGGQPQHF. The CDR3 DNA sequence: TGTGCCAGCAGTTGGGGGCAGGGTGGTCAGCCCCAGCATTTT.

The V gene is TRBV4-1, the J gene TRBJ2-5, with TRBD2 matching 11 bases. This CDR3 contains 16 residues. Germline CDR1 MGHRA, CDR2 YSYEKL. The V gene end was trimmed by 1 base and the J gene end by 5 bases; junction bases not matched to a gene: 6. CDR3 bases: TGCGCCAGCAGCCAAGGAGGACTAGCGGGTTATGAGACCCAGTACTTC. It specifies CASSQGGLAGYETQYF.